This TCR beta chain was identified during a study of tumor and adjacent non-tumor tissue in lung cancer. Study-wide findings and caveats: TCR diversity was significantly greater in tumor than normal lung tissue.

In germline, CDR1 is SGHVS, CDR2 FQNEAQ. The CDR3 is 15 amino acids. Note on this clonotype: Antigen unknown. A read error may produce the germline difference seen at one junction end.

The template was RNA from unsorted bulk tissue. Three rounds of nested PCR, following a modified ARM-PCR protocol, produced the TCRbeta library. One entry per CDR3 protein, called by TCRdb with MiXCR from the multiplex PCR reads. The sample comprises approximately 120,000 distinct CDR3 sequences, roughly 80% of which are singletons, and about 40% rests with the top ten. Sequenced: lung tumor tissue. The chain links TRBV7-8 to TRBJ2-1; perhaps TRBD1 as D (5 bases). This clonotype was sampled from a woman aged 60 to 75 with non-small cell lung cancer. The DNA of the CDR3 is TGTGCCACCAGCGAAAGACAGTATGTATTCGATGAGCAGTTCTTC. Protein product: CATSERQYVFDEQFF.